This passage covers 20 T cell receptor beta chains from one sample sequenced in a study of blood T cells in healthy people across ages. It was with a sample-barcoded 5' primer and a J-beta primer mix that a second PCR of about 7 to 12 cycles was run. TCRdb re-analysed the 5' RACE reads in MiXCR, keeping a single row per CDR3 protein. The sample consists of 650,000 to 950,000 distinct CDR3 sequences, approximately 44% of them appearing once. Sequenced material: blood. The receptor set was obtained from a man in his 60s in good health.

This clonotype appeared a few times. This chain links TRBV28 with TRBJ2-3; 10 bases are shared with TRBD2. The CDR3 covers 17 residues. The J segment lost 2 bases and the V segment lost 2 bases, leaving 7 bases of the junction unmatched. Germline V CDR1 and CDR2: MDHEN, SYDVKM. This CDR3 is CASSLIAGGMNTDTQYF. CDR3 nucleotide sequence: TGTGCCAGCAGTTTAATAGCGGGGGGTATGAACACAGATACGCAGTATTTT.

This clonotype was recorded at least ten times. The chain joins TRBV25-1 to TRBJ1-2, with D maybe TRBD1 (6 bases). CDR1 and CDR2 from the germline V gene are MGHDK and SYGVNS. Trimming removed 2 bases at V and 8 bases at J, with 18 bases between. The CDR3 is made up of 15 amino acids. The CDR3 is CASSEPTGTWDGYTF. CDR3 DNA sequence: TGTGCCAGCAGTGAACCGACCGGGACATGGGACGGCTACACCTTC.

This chain uses TRBV24-1 with TRBJ2-1; 7 bases map to TRBD1. The CDR3 contains 14 residues. Trimming at V came to 4 bases and at J to 13 bases, leaving 12 bases not matched to a gene. Germline loops: CDR1 KGHDR, CDR2 SFDVKD. DNA of the CDR3: TGTGCCACCAGTGACCCCAGACAGGGCTTCTCCCAGTTCTTC. This codes for CATSDPRQGFSQFF.

This clonotype has only a few counts. V is TRBV6-2 or TRBV6-3 and J is TRBJ2-7; D perhaps matches TRBD2 (6 bases). This CDR3 has 14 residues. Germline CDR1 MNHEY, CDR2 SVGEGT. V shed 10 bases and J shed 5 bases, with 21 bases lying between them. The CDR3 nucleotides read TGTGCCACCGTAAACCAAGGGGACTTCAACGAGCAGTACTTC. Residues: CATVNQGDFNEQYF.

The sample holds a few counts of this clonotype. The chain recombines TRBV25-1 with TRBJ2-3; D uncertain. V lost 2 bases, J lost 6 bases, and 12 bases lay in between. Germline loops: CDR1 MGHDK, CDR2 SYGVNS. This CDR3 region has 14 residues. The DNA of the CDR3 is TGTGCCAGCAGTGAACTCCGCCCGGCGGATACGCAGTATTTT. Its protein is CASSELRPADTQYF. Full variable domain (outside the CDR3, taken from reference TRBV25-1 and TRBJ2-3): EADIYQTPRYLVIGTGKKITLECSQTMGHDKMYWYQQDPGMELHLIHYSYGVNSTEKGDLSSESTVSRIRTEHFPLTLESARPSHTSQYLCASSELRPADTQYFGPGTRLTVL.

About this clonotype itself: Given a much more abundant clone one base away, this may be a read error. The chain couples TRBV5-1 to TRBJ2-7; TRBD2 agrees at 14 bases. CDR3 length: 15 amino acids. With V trimmed by 4 bases and J by 7 bases, 7 bases remained unmatched. Germline-derived CDR1 and CDR2 are SGHRS and YFSETQ. CDR3 sequence: CASSSGTSGGGEQYF. The CDR3 DNA is TGCGCCAGCAGCAGCGGGACTAGCGGGGGAGGTGAGCAGTACTTC.

The CDR3 DNA sequence: TGTGCCAGCAGCGAGACTAGCGGGGGGGCTACTACGCAGTATTTT. It translates to CASSETSGGATTQYF. This chain joins TRBV9 and TRBJ2-3; 14 bases fit TRBD2. The CDR3 has 15 residues. In germline, CDR1 is SGDLS, CDR2 YYNGEE. The J segment lost 8 bases and the V segment lost 3 bases, leaving 5 bases of the junction unmatched.

V gene TRBV9 combines with J gene TRBJ2-5; D is perhaps TRBD1 (5 bases). This CDR3 contains 16 residues. Trimming cost V 0 bases and J 0 bases, with 12 bases left between them. Germline V gene sequence: CDR1 SGDLS, CDR2 YYNGEE. The DNA of the CDR3 is TGTGCCAGCAGCGTAGGCCCAGGGTCGTACCAAGAGACCCAGTACTTC. This sequence encodes CASSVGPGSYQETQYF.

The gene calls are TRBV7-2 and TRBJ1-6; no clear D. V shed 8 bases and J shed 0 bases, with 14 bases lying between them. CDR1 is SGHTA and CDR2 is FQGNSA in the germline V gene. CDR3 length: 16 residues. The DNA of the CDR3 is TGTGCCAGCCGGTGGTCCTTAAGCTCCTATAATTCACCCCTCCACTTT. It specifies CASRWSLSSYNSPLHF.

The sample holds a few counts of this clonotype. The chain uses TRBV4-3 and TRBJ1-1; D is unresolved. CDR3 length: 14 amino acids. Germline lookup yields CDR1 LGHNA and CDR2 YSLEER. V dropped 0 bases and J dropped 3 bases, with 8 bases sitting between them. The CDR3 sequence is CASSQDFTDTEAFF. The CDR3, as DNA: TGCGCCAGCAGCCAAGATTTCACGGACACTGAAGCTTTCTTT.

The chain combines TRBV7-2 with TRBJ2-7; either TRBD1 or TRBD2 may supply D (5 bases each). CDR1 and CDR2 from the germline V gene are SGHTA and FQGNSA. This CDR3 is 16 amino acids long. V dropped 3 bases and J dropped 0 bases, with 15 bases sitting between them. CDR3 in DNA: TGTGCCAGCAGCTTCACCGGGGCACACCACTCCTACGAGCAGTACTTC. It specifies CASSFTGAHHSYEQYF.

To note about this clonotype: Being one base from a much bigger clone, this may be a read error. This likely comes from a read error, as the CDR3 has no conserved phenylalanine or tryptophan at its end. This rearrangement joins TRBV7-8 to TRBJ2-7; D unclear. Trimming removed 4 bases from V and 3 bases from J, with 4 bases in between. Germline CDR1 SGHVS, CDR2 FQNEAQ. There are 11 residues in the CDR3. The CDR3 bases are TGTGCCAGCAGCTCCGTCTACGAGCAGTACTAC. Its protein is CASSSVYEQYY.

This rearrangement joins TRBV29-1 to TRBJ1-1, with D perhaps matching TRBD1 (6 bases). Germline CDR1 and CDR2: SQVTM and ANQGSEA. V lost 7 bases and J 1 base, leaving 13 bases between the germline ends. This CDR3 region has 13 residues. CDR3 region: CSGRGQQNTEAFF. CDR3 nucleotide sequence: TGCAGCGGAAGAGGACAGCAGAACACTGAAGCTTTCTTT.

The chain combines TRBV9 with TRBJ2-3; 14 bases align to TRBD2. Germline V gene data show CDR1 as SGDLS and CDR2 as YYNGEE. The CDR3 sequence is 18 residues long. Trimming cost V 4 bases and J 5 bases; bases outside gene matches: 12. In DNA, the CDR3 is TGTGCCAGCAGCCCCAGTTGGGGGACTAGCGGGGGTCAAGATACGCAGTATTTT. Translated, it gives CASSPSWGTSGGQDTQYF.

This rearrangement joins TRBV24-1 to TRBJ1-2; 9 positions match TRBD1. The CDR3 runs 14 residues. Per germline, CDR1 KGHDR and CDR2 SFDVKD. Trimming at V came to 5 bases and at J to 4 bases, leaving 4 bases not matched to a gene. The CDR3 DNA reads as TGTGCCACCAGTGGGGACAGGGCCCCCTATGGCTACACCTTC. Its translation: CATSGDRAPYGYTF.

Only a few counts were recorded for this clonotype. The CDR3 nucleotides read TGTGCCTCGGACGAGGGATTCCTAGGCGAGCAGTACTTC. It translates to CASDEGFLGEQYF. This rearrangement joins TRBV30 to TRBJ2-7, with D possibly matching TRBD2 (5 bases). Germline assignment: CDR1 GTSNPN and CDR2 SVGIG (reference sequence). This CDR3 has 13 residues. Deletions cut 7 bases from V and 6 bases from J, with 19 bases between.

The chain joins TRBV6-6 to TRBJ2-7; possibly TRBD2 for D (5 bases). The CDR3 contains 13 residues. V dropped 5 bases and J dropped 5 bases, with 13 bases sitting between them. From germline, CDR1 is MNHNY and CDR2 SVGAGI (reference sequence). CDR3 region: CASSPRAWDEQYF. CDR3 nucleotides: TGTGCCAGCAGTCCGAGGGCATGGGACGAGCAGTACTTC.

The V and J genes are TRBV20-1 and TRBJ2-1, with 8 nucleotides matching TRBD2. The junction had 9 bases not matched to a gene; V was cut back by 1 base and J by 4 bases. Germline V gene sequence: CDR1 DFQATT, CDR2 SNEGSKA (reference sequence). CDR3 length equals 16 residues. CDR3 protein: CSARAEAGVRYNEQFF. CDR3 nucleotides: TGCAGTGCTAGAGCGGAAGCGGGGGTACGATACAATGAGCAGTTCTTC.

The chain has TRBV12-3 or TRBV12-4 and TRBJ1-6; possible D gene TRBD1, 5 bases. Trimming removed 7 bases at V and 13 bases at J, with 20 bases between. CDR3 length: 14 residues. CDR3 bases: TGTGCCAGCACCCTAGACAGTCCAGCCATTCCCCTCCACTTT. It is translated as CASTLDSPAIPLHF.

The chain couples TRBV7-3 to TRBJ2-3; D gene unclear. CDR1 is SGHTA, CDR2 FQGTGA, per germline. Between the trimmed V and J ends, which lost 1 base and 3 bases, there was a span of 5 bases. This CDR3 spans 13 amino acids. For the CDR3, the DNA is TGTGCCAGCAGCTTAATTTATACAGATACGCAGTATTTT. Protein: CASSLIYTDTQYF.